This T cell receptor beta chain appears in the sequencing data of a study of T cell responses to AZD1222 COVID-19 vaccine. Using immunoSEQ multiplex PCR, the repertoire was profiled, and TCRdb retains in-frame clones only, with some absent. In the table there are hundreds of thousands of clones, about 94% of which are singletons. Study-level results: CD4 TCRs associated with vaccination spanned spike, dominating at 160-218 and 743-854. Most donors were white British, females outnumbered males, and clonal diversity was possibly underestimated. Repertoire sampling happened only post peak T cell response.

The CDR3 runs 14 residues. This clone was counted a single time. What it binds is not known. Pooled samples include second doses given at about 4 or 12 weeks. The sample consisted of peripheral blood, taken 28 days after the second AZD1222 dose. This TCR came from an adult who received the AZD1222 COVID-19 vaccine. The J gene is TRBJ2-1, the V gene TRBV21-1. TRBV21-1 is marked as a pseudogene. The CDR3 DNA reads as TGTGCCAGCAGCAAGGACCCGAAAGGCGGTGAGCAGTTCTTC. Translation gives CASSKDPKGGEQFF.